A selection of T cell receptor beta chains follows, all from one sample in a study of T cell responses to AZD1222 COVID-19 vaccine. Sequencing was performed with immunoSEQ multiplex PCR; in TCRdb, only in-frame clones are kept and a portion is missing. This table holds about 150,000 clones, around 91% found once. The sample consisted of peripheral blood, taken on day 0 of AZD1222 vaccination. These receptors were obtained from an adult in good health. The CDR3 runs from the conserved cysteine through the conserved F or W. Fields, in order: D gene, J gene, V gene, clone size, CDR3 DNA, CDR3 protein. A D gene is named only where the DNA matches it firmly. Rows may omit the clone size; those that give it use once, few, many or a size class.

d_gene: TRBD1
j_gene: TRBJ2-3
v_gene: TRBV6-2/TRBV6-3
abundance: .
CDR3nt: TGTGCCAGCAGCCTACCGGGACAGGGAATAGATACGCAGTATTTT
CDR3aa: CASSLPGQGIDTQYF

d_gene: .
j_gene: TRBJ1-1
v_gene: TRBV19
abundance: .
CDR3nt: TGTGCCAGTAGTCTCCACTGGGGGAACACTGAAGCTTTCTTT
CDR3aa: CASSLHWGNTEAFF

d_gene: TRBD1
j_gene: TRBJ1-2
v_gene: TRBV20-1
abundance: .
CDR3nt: TGCAGTACAGGGGTGGGCTATGGCTACACCTTC
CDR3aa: CSTGVGYGYTF

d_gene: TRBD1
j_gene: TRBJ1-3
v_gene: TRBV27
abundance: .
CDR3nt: TGTGCCAGCAGTCCGACAGGGTATGGCACCATATATTTT
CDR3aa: CASSPTGYGTIYF

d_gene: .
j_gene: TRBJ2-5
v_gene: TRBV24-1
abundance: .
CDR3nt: TGTGCCACCAGTGATCGCCGGATCGGACAAGAGACCCAGTACTTC
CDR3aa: CATSDRRIGQETQYF

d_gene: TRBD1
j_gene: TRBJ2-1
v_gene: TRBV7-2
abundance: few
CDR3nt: TGTGCCAGCAGCTCCAGGACAGGGACGAAAGGCGAGCAGTTCTTC
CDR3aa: CASSSRTGTKGEQFF

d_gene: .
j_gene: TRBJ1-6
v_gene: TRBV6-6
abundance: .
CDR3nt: TGTGCCAGCAGTTACAAGGGGACGGGCAATTCACCCCTCCACTTT
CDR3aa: CASSYKGTGNSPLHF

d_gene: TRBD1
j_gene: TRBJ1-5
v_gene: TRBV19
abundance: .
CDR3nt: TGTGCCAGTAGTATGGGACAGGGTGAGCCCCAGCATTTT
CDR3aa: CASSMGQGEPQHF

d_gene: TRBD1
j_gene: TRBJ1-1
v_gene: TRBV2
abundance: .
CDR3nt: TGTGCCAGCAGTATCCAGGGGGCGCAGAGCGAAGCTTTCTTT
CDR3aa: CASSIQGAQSEAFF

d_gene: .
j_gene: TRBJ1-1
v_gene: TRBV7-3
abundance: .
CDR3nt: TGTGCCAGCAGCTTTAGTGGGTTCGCGGGGGCTGAAGCTTTCTTT
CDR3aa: CASSFSGFAGAEAFF

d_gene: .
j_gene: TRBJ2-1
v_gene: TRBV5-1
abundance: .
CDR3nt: TGCGCCAGCAGCGAACAATTGGGTGAGCAGTTCTTC
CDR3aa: CASSEQLGEQFF

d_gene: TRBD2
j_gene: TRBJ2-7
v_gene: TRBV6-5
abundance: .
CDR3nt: TGTGCCAGCAGGCGGGGGACTAGCGCGTACGAGCAGTACTTC
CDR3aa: CASRRGTSAYEQYF

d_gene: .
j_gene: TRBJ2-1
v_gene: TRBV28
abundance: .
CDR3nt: TGTGCCAGCGGGGGCTTTGAGGGGTCCTACAATGAGCAGTTCTTC
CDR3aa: CASGGFEGSYNEQFF

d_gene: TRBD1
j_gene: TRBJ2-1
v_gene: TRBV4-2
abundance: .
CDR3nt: TGTGCCAGCAGCCCGTTGACTGAGGACAGGGCGCGGGAGCAGTTCTTC
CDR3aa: CASSPLTEDRAREQFF

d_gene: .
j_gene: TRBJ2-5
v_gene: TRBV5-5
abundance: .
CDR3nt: TGTGCCAGCAGCTTGTTGGGTCCCGAGACCCAGTACTTC
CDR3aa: CASSLLGPETQYF

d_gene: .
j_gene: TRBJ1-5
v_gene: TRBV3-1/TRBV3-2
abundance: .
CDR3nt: TGTGCCAGCAGCCAAGGTGGGGGTGGCAATCAGCCCCAGCATTTT
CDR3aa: CASSQGGGGNQPQHF

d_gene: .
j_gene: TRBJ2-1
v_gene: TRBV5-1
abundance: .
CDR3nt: TGCGCCAGCAGCCCCCTACGGAACAATGAGCAGTTCTTC
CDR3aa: CASSPLRNNEQFF

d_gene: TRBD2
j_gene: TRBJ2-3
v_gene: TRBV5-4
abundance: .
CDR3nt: TGTGCCAGCAGCAGGGGACTAGCGGGAGGAAGGCGGACAGATACGCAGTATTTT
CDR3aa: CASSRGLAGGRRTDTQYF

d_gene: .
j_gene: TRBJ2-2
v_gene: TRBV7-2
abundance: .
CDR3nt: TGTGCCAGCAGCTATAGCGTTAACACCGGGGAGCTGTTTTTT
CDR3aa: CASSYSVNTGELFF

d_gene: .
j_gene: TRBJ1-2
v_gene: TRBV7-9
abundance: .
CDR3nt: TGTGCCAGCAGCTTGGGTATGCTCTATGGCTACACCTTC
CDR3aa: CASSLGMLYGYTF

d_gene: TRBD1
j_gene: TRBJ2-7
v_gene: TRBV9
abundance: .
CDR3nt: TGTGCCAGCAGCGTAGAGCAGGGGGACTCCTACGAGCAGTACTTC
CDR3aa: CASSVEQGDSYEQYF

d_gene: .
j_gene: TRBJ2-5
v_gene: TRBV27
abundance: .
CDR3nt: TGTGCCAGCGGCTCCTCCGGGACACCCGAAGAGACCCAGTACTTC
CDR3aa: CASGSSGTPEETQYF

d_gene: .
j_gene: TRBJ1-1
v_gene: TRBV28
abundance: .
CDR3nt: TGTGCCAGCAGCCGACATAGAAAGAACACTGAAGCTTTCTTT
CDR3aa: CASSRHRKNTEAFF

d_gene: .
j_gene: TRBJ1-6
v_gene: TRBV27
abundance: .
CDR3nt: TGTGCCAGCAGTTTAACATATGGACCCGTCCTTAATTCACCCCTCCACTTT
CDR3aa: CASSLTYGPVLNSPLHF

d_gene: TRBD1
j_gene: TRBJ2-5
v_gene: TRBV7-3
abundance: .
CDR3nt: TGTGCCAGCAGCTTAAGGGGGACAGGGGGAGAGACCCAGTACTTC
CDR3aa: CASSLRGTGGETQYF

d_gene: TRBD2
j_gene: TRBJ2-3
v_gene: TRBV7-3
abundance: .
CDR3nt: TGTGCCAGCAGCTCTGGACTAGCGGGGGCCACAGATACGCAGTATTTT
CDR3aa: CASSSGLAGATDTQYF

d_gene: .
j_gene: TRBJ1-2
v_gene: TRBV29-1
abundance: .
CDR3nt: TGCAGCGTTGAAGAAAGGGAGAGAGGGGAGTTTTTTGGCTACACCTTC
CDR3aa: CSVEERERGEFFGYTF

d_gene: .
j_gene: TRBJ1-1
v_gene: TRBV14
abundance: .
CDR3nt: TGTGCCAGCAGCCAAGACTTGAACACTGAAGCTTTCTTT
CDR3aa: CASSQDLNTEAFF

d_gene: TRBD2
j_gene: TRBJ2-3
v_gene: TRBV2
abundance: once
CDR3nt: TGTGCCAGCCTAGCGGGGGGGCGAGATACGCAGTATTTT
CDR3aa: CASLAGGRDTQYF

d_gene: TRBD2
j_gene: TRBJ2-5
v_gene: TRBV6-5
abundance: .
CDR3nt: TGTGCCAGCACCCTGGGACTAGCGGGGGTGGAGACCCAGTACTTC
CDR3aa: CASTLGLAGVETQYF

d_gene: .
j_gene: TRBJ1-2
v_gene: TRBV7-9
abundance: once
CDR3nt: TGTGCCAGCAGCTGGGCGGGGACTTATGGCTACACCTTC
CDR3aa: CASSWAGTYGYTF

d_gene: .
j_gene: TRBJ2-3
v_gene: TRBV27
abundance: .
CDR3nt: TGTGCCAGCAGTTGGCGAAACCCAAGGGGAGATACGCAGTATTTT
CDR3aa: CASSWRNPRGDTQYF

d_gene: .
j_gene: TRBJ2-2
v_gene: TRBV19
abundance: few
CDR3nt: TGTGCCAGTAGTATCCCCGGACTCTCCGGGGAGCTGTTTTTT
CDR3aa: CASSIPGLSGELFF

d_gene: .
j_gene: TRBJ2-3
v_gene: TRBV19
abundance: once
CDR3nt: TGTGCCAGTAGTATTGTGTCCCTGGGGGTAGATACGCAGTATTTT
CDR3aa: CASSIVSLGVDTQYF

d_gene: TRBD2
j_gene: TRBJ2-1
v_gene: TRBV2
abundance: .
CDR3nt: TGTGCCGGTCGGACTAGCGGGAGAGGGAGCAATGAGCAGTTCTTC
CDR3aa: CAGRTSGRGSNEQFF

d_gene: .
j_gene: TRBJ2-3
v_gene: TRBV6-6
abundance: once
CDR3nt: TGTGCCAGCAGTTACCCAGCAGATACGCAGTATTTT
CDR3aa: CASSYPADTQYF

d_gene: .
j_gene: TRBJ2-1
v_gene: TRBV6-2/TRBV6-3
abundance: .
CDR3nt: TGTGCCAGCAGTTACACTGGGGAGCAGTTCTTC
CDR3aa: CASSYTGEQFF

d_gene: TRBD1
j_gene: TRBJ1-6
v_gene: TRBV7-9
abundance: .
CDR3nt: TGTGCCAGCAGCTGGGACAGGGTGGTATCACCCCTCCACTTT
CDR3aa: CASSWDRVVSPLHF

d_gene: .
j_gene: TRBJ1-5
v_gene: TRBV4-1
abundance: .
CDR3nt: TGCGCCAGCAGCCAAGGACCGAACTATCAGCCCCAGCATTTT
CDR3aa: CASSQGPNYQPQHF

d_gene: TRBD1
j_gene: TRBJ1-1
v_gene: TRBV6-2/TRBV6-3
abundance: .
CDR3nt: TGTGCCAGCAGTTACTCGATGGCTGTTGGGACAGGGGGTAGGGGCACTGAAGCTTTCTTT
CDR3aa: CASSYSMAVGTGGRGTEAFF

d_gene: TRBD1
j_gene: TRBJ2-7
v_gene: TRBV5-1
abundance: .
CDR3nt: TGCGCCAGCAGCTTGGGACAGGGACCTGGCTACGAGCAGTACTTC
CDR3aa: CASSLGQGPGYEQYF

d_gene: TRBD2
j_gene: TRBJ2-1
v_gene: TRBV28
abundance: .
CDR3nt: TGTGCCAGCAGCCTCGGGGGGGATGAGCAGTTCTTC
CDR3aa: CASSLGGDEQFF

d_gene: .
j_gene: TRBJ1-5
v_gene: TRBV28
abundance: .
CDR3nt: TGTGCCAGCAGTTTCTTCGGAATTGGGTCTAGCAATCAGCCCCAGCATTTT
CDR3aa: CASSFFGIGSSNQPQHF

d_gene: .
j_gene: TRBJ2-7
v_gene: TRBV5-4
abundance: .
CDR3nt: TGTGCCAGCAGCTTACTGGGGACGGGAACCTACGAGCAGTACTTC
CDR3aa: CASSLLGTGTYEQYF

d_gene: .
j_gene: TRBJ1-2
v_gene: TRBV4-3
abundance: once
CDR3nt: TGCGCCAGCAGCCAGGGCCTTGACAGGCCCTGGGGCTACACCTTC
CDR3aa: CASSQGLDRPWGYTF